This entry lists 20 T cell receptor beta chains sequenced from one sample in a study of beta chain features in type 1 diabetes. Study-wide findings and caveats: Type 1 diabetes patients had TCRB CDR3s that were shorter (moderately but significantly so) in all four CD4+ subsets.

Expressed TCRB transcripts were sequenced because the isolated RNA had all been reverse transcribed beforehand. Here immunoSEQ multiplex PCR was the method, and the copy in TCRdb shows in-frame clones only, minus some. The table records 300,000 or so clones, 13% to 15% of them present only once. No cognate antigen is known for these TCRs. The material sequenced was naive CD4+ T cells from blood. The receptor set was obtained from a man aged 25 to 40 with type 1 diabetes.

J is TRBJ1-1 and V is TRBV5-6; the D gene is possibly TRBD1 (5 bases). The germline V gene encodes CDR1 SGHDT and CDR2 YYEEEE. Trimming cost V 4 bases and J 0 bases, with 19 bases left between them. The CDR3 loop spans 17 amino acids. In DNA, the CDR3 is TGTGCCAGCAGCCCTCTGGGGCCCAGTCGCTTGAACACTGAAGCTTTCTTT. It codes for CASSPLGPSRLNTEAFF.

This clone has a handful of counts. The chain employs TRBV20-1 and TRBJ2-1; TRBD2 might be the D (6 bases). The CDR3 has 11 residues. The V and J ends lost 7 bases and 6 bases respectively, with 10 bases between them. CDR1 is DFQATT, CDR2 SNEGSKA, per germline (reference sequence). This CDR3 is CSVLGGNEQFF. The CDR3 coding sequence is TGCAGTGTCCTGGGGGGCAATGAGCAGTTCTTC.

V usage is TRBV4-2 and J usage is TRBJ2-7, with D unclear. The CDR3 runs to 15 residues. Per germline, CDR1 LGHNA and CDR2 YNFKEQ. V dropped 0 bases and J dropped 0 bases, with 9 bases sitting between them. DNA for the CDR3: TGTGCCAGCAGCCAAGATCAGGTCCGCTCCTACGAGCAGTACTTC. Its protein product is CASSQDQVRSYEQYF.

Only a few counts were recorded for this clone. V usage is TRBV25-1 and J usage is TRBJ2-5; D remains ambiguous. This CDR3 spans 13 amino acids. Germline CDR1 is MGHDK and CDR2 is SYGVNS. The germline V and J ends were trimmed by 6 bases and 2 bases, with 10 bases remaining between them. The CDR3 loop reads CASRRSGQETQYF. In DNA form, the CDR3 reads TGTGCCAGCAGGAGGTCTGGACAAGAGACCCAGTACTTC.

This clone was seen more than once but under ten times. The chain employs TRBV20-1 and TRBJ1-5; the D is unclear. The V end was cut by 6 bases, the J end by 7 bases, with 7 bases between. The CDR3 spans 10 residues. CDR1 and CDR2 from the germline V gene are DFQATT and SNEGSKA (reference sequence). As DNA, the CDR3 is TGCAGTGCCCAGGCCCAGCCCCAGCATTTT. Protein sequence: CSAQAQPQHF.

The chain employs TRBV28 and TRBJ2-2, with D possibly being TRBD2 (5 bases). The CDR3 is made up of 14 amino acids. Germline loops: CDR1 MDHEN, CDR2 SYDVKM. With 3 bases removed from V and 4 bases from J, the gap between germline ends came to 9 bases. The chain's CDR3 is CASSLEVSTGELFF. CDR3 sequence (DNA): TGTGCCAGCAGTTTGGAGGTGTCCACCGGGGAGCTGTTTTTT. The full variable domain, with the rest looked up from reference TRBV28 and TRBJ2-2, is DVKVTQSSRYLVKRTGEKVFLECVQDMDHENMFWYRQDPGLGLRLIYFSYDVKMKEKGDIPEGYSVSREKKERFSLILESASTNQTSMYLCASSLEVSTGELFFGEGSRLTVL.

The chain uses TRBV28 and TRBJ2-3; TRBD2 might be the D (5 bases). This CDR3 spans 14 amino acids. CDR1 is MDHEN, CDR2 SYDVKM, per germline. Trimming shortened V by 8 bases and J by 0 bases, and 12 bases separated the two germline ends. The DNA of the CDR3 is TGTGCCAGCCGGATCGGCGGGAGCACAGATACGCAGTATTTT. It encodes CASRIGGSTDTQYF.

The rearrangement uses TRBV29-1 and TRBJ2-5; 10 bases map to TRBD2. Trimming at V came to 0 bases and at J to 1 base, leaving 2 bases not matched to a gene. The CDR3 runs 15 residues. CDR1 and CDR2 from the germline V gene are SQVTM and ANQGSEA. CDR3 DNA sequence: TGCAGCGTTGAAGAACTAGCGGGGACCCAAGAGACCCAGTACTTC. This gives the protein CSVEELAGTQETQYF.

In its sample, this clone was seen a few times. CDR3 in DNA: TGTGCCAGCTCTCTAGACAGGGACACTGAAGCTTTCTTT. It specifies CASSLDRDTEAFF. The V gene is TRBV18, the J gene TRBJ1-1, with 7 bases aligning to TRBD1. Trimming removed 6 bases from V and 3 bases from J; junction bases left unmatched: 4. Germline lookup yields CDR1 KGHSH and CDR2 LQKENI. This CDR3 is 13 amino acids long.

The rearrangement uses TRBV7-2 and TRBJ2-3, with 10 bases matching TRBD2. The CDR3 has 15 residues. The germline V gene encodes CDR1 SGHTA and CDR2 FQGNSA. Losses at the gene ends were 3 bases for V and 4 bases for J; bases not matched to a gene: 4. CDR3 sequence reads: CASSFAAGGPDTQYF. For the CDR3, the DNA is TGTGCCAGCAGCTTCGCAGCGGGAGGGCCAGATACGCAGTATTTT.

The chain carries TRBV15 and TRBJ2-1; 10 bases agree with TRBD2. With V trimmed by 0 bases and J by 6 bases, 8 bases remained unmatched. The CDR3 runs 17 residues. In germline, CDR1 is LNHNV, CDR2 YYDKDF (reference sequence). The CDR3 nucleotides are TGTGCCACCAGCAGAGACGGGCTAGCGGGAGATCTCAATGAGCAGTTCTTC. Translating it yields CATSRDGLAGDLNEQFF.

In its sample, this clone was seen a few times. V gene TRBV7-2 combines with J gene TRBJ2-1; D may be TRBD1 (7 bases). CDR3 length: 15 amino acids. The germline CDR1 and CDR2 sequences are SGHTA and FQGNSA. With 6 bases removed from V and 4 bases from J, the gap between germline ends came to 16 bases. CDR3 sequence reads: CASRGGGTAYNEQFF. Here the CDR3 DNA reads TGTGCCAGCAGGGGGGGTGGGACAGCTTACAATGAGCAGTTCTTC.

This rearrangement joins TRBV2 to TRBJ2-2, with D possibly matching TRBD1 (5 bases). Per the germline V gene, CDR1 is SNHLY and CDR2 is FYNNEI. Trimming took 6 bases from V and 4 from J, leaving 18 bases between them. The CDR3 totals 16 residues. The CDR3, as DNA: TGTGCCAGCAGGTTGCAGGGTCGGTTGTCCACCGGGGAGCTGTTTTTT. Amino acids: CASRLQGRLSTGELFF.

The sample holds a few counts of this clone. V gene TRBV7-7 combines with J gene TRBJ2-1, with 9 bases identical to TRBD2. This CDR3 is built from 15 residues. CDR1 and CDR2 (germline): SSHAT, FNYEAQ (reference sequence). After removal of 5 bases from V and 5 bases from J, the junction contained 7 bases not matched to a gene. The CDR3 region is CASSHGAGGHNEQFF. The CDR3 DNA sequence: TGTGCCAGCAGCCACGGAGCGGGAGGACACAATGAGCAGTTCTTC.

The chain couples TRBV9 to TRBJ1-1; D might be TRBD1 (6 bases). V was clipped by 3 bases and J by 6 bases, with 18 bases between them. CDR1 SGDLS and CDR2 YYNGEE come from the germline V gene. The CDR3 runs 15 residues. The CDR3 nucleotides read TGTGCCAGCAGCGCGAGACTTACAGGGCGGCCTGAAGCTTTCTTT. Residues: CASSARLTGRPEAFF.

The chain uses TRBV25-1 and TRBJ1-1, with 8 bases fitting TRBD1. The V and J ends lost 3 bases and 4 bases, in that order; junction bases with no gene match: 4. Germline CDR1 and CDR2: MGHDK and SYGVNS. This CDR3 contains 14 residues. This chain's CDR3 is CASSDSTGGTEAFF. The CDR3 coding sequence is TGTGCCAGCAGTGATTCTACAGGGGGCACTGAAGCTTTCTTT.

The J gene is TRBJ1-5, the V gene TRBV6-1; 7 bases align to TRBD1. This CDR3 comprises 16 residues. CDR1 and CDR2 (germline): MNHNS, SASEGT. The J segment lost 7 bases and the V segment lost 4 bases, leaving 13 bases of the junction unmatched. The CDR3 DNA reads TGTGCCAGCAGTGCGGTCCCCCAGGGGGTCGGACAGCCCCAGCATTTT. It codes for CASSAVPQGVGQPQHF.

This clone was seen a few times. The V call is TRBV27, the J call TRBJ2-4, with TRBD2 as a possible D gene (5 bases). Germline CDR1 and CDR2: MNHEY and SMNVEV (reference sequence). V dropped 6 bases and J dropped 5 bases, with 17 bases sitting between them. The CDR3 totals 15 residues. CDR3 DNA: TGTGCCAGCAGGGAGCGGCAGGCCGCTCAAAACATTCAGTACTTC. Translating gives CASRERQAAQNIQYF.

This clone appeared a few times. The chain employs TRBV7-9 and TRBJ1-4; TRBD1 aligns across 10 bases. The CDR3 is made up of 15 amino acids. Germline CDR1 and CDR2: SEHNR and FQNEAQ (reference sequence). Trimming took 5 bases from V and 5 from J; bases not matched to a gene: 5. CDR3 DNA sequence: TGTGCCAGCAGCGTCATGGGACAGGGGAATGAAAAACTGTTTTTT. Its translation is CASSVMGQGNEKLFF.

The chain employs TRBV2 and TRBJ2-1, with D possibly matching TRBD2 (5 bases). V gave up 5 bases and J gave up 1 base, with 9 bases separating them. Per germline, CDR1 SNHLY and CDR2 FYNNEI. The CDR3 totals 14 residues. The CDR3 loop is CASSRRSSYNEQFF. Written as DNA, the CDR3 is TGTGCCAGCAGTCGGAGGTCTTCCTACAATGAGCAGTTCTTC.